These T cell receptor beta chains were read from a single sample in a study of T cell repertoires in cytomegalovirus infection. MiXCR, run by TCRdb on the reads, gives a single entry per CDR3 protein. The table records hundreds of thousands of distinct CDR3 sequences, approximately 25% of them present only once. The material sequenced was CD8+ T cells from PBMCs. The receptors here all came from a human donor in good health (CMV status not recorded). Some clones in this sample may be carry-over from other donors' samples. Both conserved end residues are part of each CDR3.

V	CDR3
TRBV7-6	CVSSLRSQLNTEAFF
TRBV7-6	CASSLNDYLANTGELFF
TRBV14	CASSQVFSYQETQYF
TRBV29-1	CSVEPGGKGTDTQYF
TRBV7-9	CASSRLPEGSGAGLAKNIQYF
TRBV28	CASSFRRYPHSPLHF
TRBV15	CATSSLPRDQPQHF
TRBV6-2/TRBV6-3	CASSYSMGAATQYF
TRBV24-1	CATSRATYNEQFF
TRBV5-1	CASSPRGDEANYGYTF
TRBV6-5	CASSYSNGLYGYTF
TRBV20-1	CSPRGTETMNTEAFF
TRBV7-9	CASSPPRGTGGTYEAFF
TRBV5-5	CASSFASGGSPLDTQYF
TRBV27	CASSIRTGYPSSGANVLTF
TRBV27	CASSLVWDLVNEQFF
TRBV3-1	CASRGTKLPNEQFF
TRBV12-3/TRBV12-4	CASSLARLISEAFF
TRBV7-9	CASSPPWDGQGNYGYTF
TRBV7-2	CASSSGPVVGGANVLTF
TRBV19	CASSEGSGYSYNEQFF
TRBV7-6	CASGNPTGQGVDGELFF
TRBV7-2	CASSRWTLDEQFF
TRBV2	CASLDRVNEQFF
TRBV7-6	CASNPGQGSAGELFF
TRBV10-1	CASTRQGREKRSNQPQHF
TRBV6-5	CASSYRDEPRDEQFF
TRBV4-1	CASSQDNRTASYNEQFF
TRBV7-9	CASSWGTAEAFF
TRBV7-9	CASSAPWSGGTEAFF
TRBV7-1	CASSPGGIIDTQYF
TRBV7-6	CASSTRQTGPNSYEQYF
TRBV20-1	CSARDGAGDLNQPQHF
TRBV12-3/TRBV12-4	CASSSPSSGGPGETQYF
TRBV25-1	CASSASPPSALQTGELFF
TRBV12-3/TRBV12-4	CASSHGPNEQFF
TRBV24-1	CATSDFPSGGSHNEQFF
TRBV6-2/TRBV6-3	CASTHGGPQPQHF
TRBV6-6	CASSQWGRTDTQYF
TRBV4-1	CASSQLAMASGANVLTF
TRBV29-1	CSVPTRAAGYGYTF
TRBV28	CASHSAGQGFSWGQYF
TRBV5-6	CASSGTGTSSYEQYF
TRBV9	CASSAGTSGQETQYF
TRBV7-2	CASSLVVYGTGNNEQFF
TRBV28	CAVGGTQPQHF
TRBV20-1	CSDKGANTEAFF
TRBV7-8	CASSWTNEQFF
TRBV7-9	CASAGTATPGELFF
TRBV29-1	CSVPLSSQFNYGYTF
TRBV4-1	CASSRTTSGSNTGELFF
TRBV6-5	CASSYTDRNTEAFF